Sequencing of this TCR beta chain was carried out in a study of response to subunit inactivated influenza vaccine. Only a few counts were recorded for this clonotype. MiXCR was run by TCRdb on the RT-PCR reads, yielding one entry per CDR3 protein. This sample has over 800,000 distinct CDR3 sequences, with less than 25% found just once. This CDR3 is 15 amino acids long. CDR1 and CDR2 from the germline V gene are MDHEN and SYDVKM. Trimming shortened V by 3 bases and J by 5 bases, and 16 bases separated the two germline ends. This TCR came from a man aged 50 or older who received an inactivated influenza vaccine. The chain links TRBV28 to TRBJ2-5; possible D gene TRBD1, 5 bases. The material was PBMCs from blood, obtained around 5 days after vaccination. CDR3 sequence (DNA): TGTGCCAGCAGTTTTGGTGGGGCGGCGGCCGAGACCCAGTACTTC. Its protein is CASSFGGAAAETQYF. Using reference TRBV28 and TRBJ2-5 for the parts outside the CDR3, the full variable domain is DVKVTQSSRYLVKRTGEKVFLECVQDMDHENMFWYRQDPGLGLRLIYFSYDVKMKEKGDIPEGYSVSREKKERFSLILESASTNQTSMYLCASSFGGAAAETQYFGPGTRLLVL.